Listed here are 29 T cell receptor beta chains from one sample, sequenced in a study of radiation and T cells in renal cell carcinoma. This table comes from immunoSEQ multiplex PCR, and its TCRdb copy is limited to in-frame clones, with some not included. This sample has around 76,000 clones, with about four fifths found just once. Regarding time point: blood 2 weeks post-SBRT. Treatment noted: 15 Gy SBRT to primary tumor, nephrectomy 4 weeks later. This sample comprised blood, obtained from a patient whose treatment included radiotherapy and nephrectomy. The receptors shown here come from a man in his 60s with renal cell carcinoma.

This rearrangement joins TRBV5-1 to TRBJ2-2, with D perhaps matching TRBD2 (6 bases). Germline lookup yields CDR1 SGHRS and CDR2 YFSETQ. Trimming cost V 3 bases and J 6 bases, with 12 bases left between them. CDR3 size: 14 residues. The CDR3 DNA sequence: TGCGCCAGCAGCTCGGGGACTCTAGCCGGGGAGCTGTTTTTT. This encodes CASSSGTLAGELFF.

Here the CDR3 reads CAISAFGSDTEAFF. Written as DNA, the CDR3 is TGTGCCATCAGTGCCTTTGGCTCGGACACTGAAGCTTTCTTT. The chain has TRBV10-3 and TRBJ1-1; D gene uncertain. The CDR3 is made up of 14 amino acids. V was trimmed by 4 bases and J by 3 bases, leaving 12 bases between them. CDR1 and CDR2 (germline): ENHRY, SYGVKD.

V is TRBV7-2 and J is TRBJ2-7; possibly TRBD1 or TRBD2 for D (5 bases each). Germline-derived CDR1 and CDR2 are SGHTA and FQGNSA. The CDR3 is made up of 14 amino acids. V was shortened by 4 bases and J by 0 bases, with 10 bases between the two germline ends. The CDR3 DNA reads TGTGCCAGCAGCTCCGGGACGCTCTCCTACGAGCAGTACTTC. It specifies CASSSGTLSYEQYF.

The chain carries TRBV6-1 and TRBJ2-3, with a weak D call TRBD2 (5 bases). Germline V CDR1 and CDR2: MNHNS, SASEGT. Trimming stripped 7 bases from V and 5 bases from J, with 13 bases between. The CDR3 sequence is 13 residues long. CDR3 nucleotides: TGTGCCAGCATCCTACTACGGGAAGATACGCAGTATTTT. Encoded protein: CASILLREDTQYF.

The J gene is TRBJ1-5, the V gene TRBV4-3; D unresolved. The V end lost 4 bases, the J end lost 2 bases, and 18 bases lay between the germline ends. This CDR3 has 17 amino acids. CDR1 and CDR2 (germline): LGHNA, YSLEER. CDR3 region: CASSRQITGGGNQPQHF. CDR3 DNA sequence: TGCGCCAGCAGCCGTCAGATAACGGGTGGTGGCAATCAGCCCCAGCATTTT.

CDR3 DNA sequence: TGTGCCAGCAGCCCCTCTTCGGGGGCCTCTGGGGCCAACGTCCTGACTTTC. This codes for CASSPSSGASGANVLTF. J is TRBJ2-6 and V is TRBV28, with D perhaps assigned TRBD1 or TRBD2 (6 bases each). CDR1 MDHEN and CDR2 SYDVKM come from the germline V gene. The CDR3 spans 17 residues. The V gene lost 6 bases and the J gene lost 0 bases, with 15 bases spanning the gap.

This clone was seen only a few times. The chain couples TRBV4-3 to TRBJ1-1; no reliable D call. Trimming took off 4 bases at V and 0 bases at J, with 9 bases between the two ends. Germline CDR1 LGHNA, CDR2 YSLEER. CDR3 length: 14 amino acids. CDR3 sequence: CASSRTELNTEAFF. The CDR3 coding sequence is TGCGCCAGCAGCCGCACAGAGCTGAACACTGAAGCTTTCTTT.

The chain is built from TRBV19 and TRBJ2-6; D not certain. CDR3 length equals 15 residues. The V and J ends lost 5 bases and 0 bases respectively, with 8 bases between them. Germline V gene sequence: CDR1 LNHDA, CDR2 SQIVND (reference sequence). The CDR3 loop reads CASSPTSSGANVLTF. The CDR3 DNA reads TGTGCCAGTAGTCCCACATCCTCTGGGGCCAACGTCCTGACTTTC.

There are a few counts of this clone. The chain links TRBV27 to TRBJ1-1; D is ambiguous. The germline CDR1 and CDR2 sequences are MNHEY and SMNVEV (reference sequence). V was clipped by 4 bases and J by 11 bases, with 17 bases between them. The CDR3 sequence is 13 residues long. The CDR3 region is CASSSSYLQEAFF. The CDR3 DNA reads as TGTGCCAGCAGTTCCTCGTACCTTCAGGAGGCTTTCTTT.

The rearrangement uses TRBV7-2 and TRBJ2-4, with 10 bases aligning to TRBD1. V shed 4 bases, J shed 8 bases, and the junction held 8 bases outside the gene matches. Germline CDR1 and CDR2: SGHTA and FQGNSA. This CDR3 is built from 15 residues. CDR3 region: CASSSRTGGTDIQYF. The CDR3 DNA sequence: TGTGCCAGCAGCTCCAGGACAGGGGGAACGGACATTCAGTACTTC.

The chain carries TRBV11-2 and TRBJ1-2; possible D gene TRBD1, 5 bases. V lost 5 bases and J lost 6, with 19 bases in between. The CDR3 runs to 15 residues. The V gene's germline CDR1 is SGHAT and CDR2 FQNNGV. The CDR3 DNA reads TGTGCCAGCAGCGACCGACGTACGGGGCGGGATGGCTACACCTTC. Translation: CASSDRRTGRDGYTF.

The chain uses TRBV6-1 and TRBJ2-4; D is uncertain. The CDR3 totals 14 residues. V lost 4 bases, J lost 0 bases, and 7 bases lay in between. The germline CDR1 and CDR2 sequences are MNHNS and SASEGT. CDR3 DNA sequence: TGTGCCAGCAGTGTGTCTTTAGCCAAAAACATTCAGTACTTC. It is translated as CASSVSLAKNIQYF.

This chain links TRBV2 with TRBJ1-1; D uncertain. Trimming pared 4 bases from V and 1 base from J, leaving 7 bases between. Germline loops: CDR1 SNHLY, CDR2 FYNNEI. CDR3 length: 13 residues. The CDR3 protein is CASSGNKNTEAFF. The CDR3 DNA reads TGTGCCAGCAGTGGGAACAAGAACACTGAAGCTTTCTTT.

The genes are TRBV5-1 and TRBJ2-2; D perhaps matches TRBD2 (5 bases). The V end was cut by 5 bases, the J end by 1 base, with 6 bases between. Germline V CDR1 and CDR2: SGHRS, YFSETQ. This CDR3 comprises 13 residues. The CDR3 nucleotides are TGCGCCAGCAGTCGGGAGAACACCGGGGAGCTGTTTTTT. Protein: CASSRENTGELFF.

This chain connects TRBV5-1 to TRBJ2-7; 8 bases fit TRBD2. CDR3 length: 19 amino acids. Looked up from germline, CDR1 is SGHRS and CDR2 is YFSETQ. The trim removed 4 bases at V and 1 base at J, leaving 19 bases unmatched. This CDR3 reads CASSRPSGPSQGNSYEQYF. CDR3 DNA: TGCGCCAGCAGCCGTCCTAGCGGGCCCTCCCAAGGGAATTCCTACGAGCAGTACTTC.

The chain joins TRBV27 to TRBJ2-7; D call uncertain. The V end lost 0 bases, the J end lost 2 bases, and 14 bases lay between the germline ends. This CDR3 spans 16 amino acids. Germline CDR1 reads MNHEY; CDR2 reads SMNVEV (reference sequence). CDR3 DNA sequence: TGTGCCAGCAGTTTATCGCGCCTGGGCTCGGCCTACGAGCAGTACTTC. It is translated as CASSLSRLGSAYEQYF.

This rearrangement joins TRBV10-1 to TRBJ2-5, with TRBD2 matching 9 bases. The V gene end was trimmed by 3 bases and the J gene end by 2 bases; junction bases not matched to a gene: 4. Germline values: CDR1 WNHNN, CDR2 SYGVQD (reference sequence). The CDR3 covers 15 residues. As DNA, the CDR3 is TGCGCCAGCAGTGACGGACTAGCGAATCAAGAGACCCAGTACTTC. This sequence encodes CASSDGLANQETQYF.

This clone was recorded only once. The chain has TRBV2 and TRBJ2-5; 8 bases align to TRBD1. CDR1 and CDR2 (germline): SNHLY, FYNNEI. CDR3 length equals 14 residues. After removal of 10 bases from V and 1 base from J, the junction contained 8 bases not matched to a gene. CDR3: CATSGTGTQETQYF. CDR3 nucleotides: TGTGCCACCTCGGGGACAGGAACCCAAGAGACCCAGTACTTC.

The gene calls are TRBV9 and TRBJ1-3; D unclear. Per the germline V gene, CDR1 is SGDLS and CDR2 is YYNGEE. Trimming removed 1 base at V and 0 bases at J, with 5 bases between. This CDR3 is 14 amino acids long. This CDR3 is CASSVQPSGNTIYF. CDR3 DNA: TGTGCCAGCAGCGTACAGCCCTCTGGAAACACCATATATTTT. Filled out from reference TRBV9 and TRBJ1-3, the complete variable domain reads DSGVTQTPKHLITATGQRVTLRCSPRSGDLSVYWYQQSLDQGLQFLIQYYNGEERAKGNILERFSAQQFPDLHSELNLSSLELGDSALYFCASSVQPSGNTIYFGEGSWLTVV.

Only a few counts were recorded for this clone. V usage is TRBV7-9 and J usage is TRBJ1-1; D is possibly TRBD1 (6 bases). CDR3 size: 16 residues. The V end lost 1 base, the J end lost 7 bases, and 19 bases lay between the germline ends. CDR1 SEHNR and CDR2 FQNEAQ come from the germline V gene (reference sequence). CDR3 loop: CASSLVGVGQTDEAFF. The CDR3 bases are TGTGCCAGCAGCTTAGTGGGTGTAGGACAGACGGATGAAGCTTTCTTT. Combining the CDR3 with reference TRBV7-9 and TRBJ1-1 gives the whole variable domain DTGVSQNPRHKITKRGQNVTFRCDPISEHNRLYWYRQTLGQGPEFLTYFQNEAQLEKSRLLSDRFSAERPKGSFSTLEIQRTEQGDSAMYLCASSLVGVGQTDEAFFGQGTRLTVV.

There are a few counts of this clone. The rearrangement uses TRBV14 and TRBJ2-5; D possibly corresponds to TRBD2 (6 bases). This CDR3 has 12 amino acids. V lost 3 bases, J lost 7 bases, and 9 bases lay in between. Per the germline V gene, CDR1 is SGHDN and CDR2 is FVKESK. The CDR3 nucleotides read TGTGCCAGCAGCCAGGGAGGAATGACCCAGTACTTC. It yields the protein CASSQGGMTQYF. Based on the CDR3 plus reference TRBV14 and TRBJ2-5, the full variable domain is EAGVTQFPSHSVIEKGQTVTLRCDPISGHDNLYWYRRVMGKEIKFLLHFVKESKQDESGMPNNRFLAERTGGTYSTLKVQPAELEDSGVYFCASSQGGMTQYFGPGTRLLVL.

V gene TRBV11-3 combines with J gene TRBJ2-1; D is unclear. V lost 2 bases and J lost 0, with 11 bases in between. CDR1 and CDR2 from the germline V gene are SGHNT and YENEEA. This CDR3 has 16 residues. CDR3 sequence reads: CASSLREASSYNEQFF. The DNA for the CDR3 is TGTGCCAGCAGCTTAAGGGAAGCTAGCTCCTACAATGAGCAGTTCTTC.

J is TRBJ2-7 and V is TRBV27, with D unresolved. This CDR3 has 14 amino acids. With 0 bases removed from V and 7 bases from J, the gap between germline ends came to 13 bases. Looked up from germline, CDR1 is MNHEY and CDR2 is SMNVEV (reference sequence). The CDR3 DNA is TGTGCCAGCAGTTTATCTCCCCGGTCTCCGGAGCAGTACTTC. This codes for CASSLSPRSPEQYF.

This clone was seen only a few times. This chain uses TRBV5-1 with TRBJ1-2; possibly TRBD1 for D (6 bases). The germline V gene encodes CDR1 SGHRS and CDR2 YFSETQ. CDR3 length: 15 amino acids. The V end lost 7 bases, the J end lost 1 base, and 17 bases lay between the germline ends. CDR3 region: CASFSGGGLNYGYTF. CDR3 DNA sequence: TGCGCCAGCTTCAGCGGAGGGGGGCTTAACTATGGCTACACCTTC.

This chain links TRBV5-1 with TRBJ1-1; no clear D gene. The length of the CDR3 is 13 residues. CDR1 SGHRS and CDR2 YFSETQ come from the germline V gene. Trimming removed 2 bases from V and 2 bases from J, with 7 bases in between. CDR3 DNA sequence: TGCGCCAGCAGCTTAAGGGCTAACACTGAAGCTTTCTTT. Its protein is CASSLRANTEAFF.

The chain carries TRBV6-1 and TRBJ2-7; D is ambiguous. This CDR3 spans 14 amino acids. Trimming removed 2 bases at V and 3 bases at J, with 11 bases between. The germline CDR1 and CDR2 sequences are MNHNS and SASEGT. This chain's CDR3 is CASSETTRFYEQYF. The CDR3 nucleotides read TGTGCCAGCAGTGAAACCACCCGGTTCTACGAGCAGTACTTC.

The V gene is TRBV27, the J gene TRBJ2-7; 11 bases line up with TRBD2. The length of the CDR3 is 16 residues. V was pared by 11 bases and J by 2 bases, with 14 bases of the junction left unmatched. CDR1 and CDR2 from the germline V gene are MNHEY and SMNVEV (reference sequence). Here the CDR3 reads CASQELAGELAYEQYF. CDR3 DNA: TGTGCCTCTCAAGAACTAGCGGGAGAGTTAGCCTACGAGCAGTACTTC.

CDR3: CASSLDPGLPHNEQFF. CDR3 bases: TGCGCCAGCAGCTTGGATCCGGGACTACCTCACAATGAGCAGTTCTTC. V is TRBV5-1 and J is TRBJ2-1, with TRBD2 matching 7 bases. This CDR3 has 16 amino acids. The V segment lost 0 bases and the J segment 5 bases; nucleotides outside the gene matches: 8. The V gene's germline CDR1 is SGHRS and CDR2 YFSETQ.

This clone was seen a few times. The CDR3 is CSAQYTEAFF. CDR3 bases: TGCAGTGCCCAGTACACTGAAGCTTTCTTT. The chain has TRBV20-1 and TRBJ1-1; D is undetermined. Germline CDR1 and CDR2: DFQATT and SNEGSKA (reference sequence). The CDR3 runs 10 residues. V was trimmed by 6 bases and J by 3 bases, leaving 5 bases between them.